This is a list of T cell receptor beta chains from one sample in a study of radiation and T cells in renal cell carcinoma. Libraries were prepared by immunoSEQ multiplex PCR; TCRdb keeps only in-frame clonotypes and omits some of them. The profile shows roughly 100,000 clones, 86% of them singletons. Sequencing used blood, obtained from a patient whose treatment included radiotherapy and nephrectomy. The source of these receptors is a man in his fifties or sixties with renal cell carcinoma. CDR3s include the opening cysteine and the closing phenylalanine or tryptophan. Each record gives: J gene, V gene, CDR3 protein.

j_call: TRBJ2-1
v_call: TRBV27
cdr3_aa: CASSPERGNEQFF

j_call: TRBJ2-1
v_call: TRBV11-2
cdr3_aa: CASSLQDIIGNEQFF

j_call: TRBJ2-4
v_call: TRBV7-2
cdr3_aa: CASSRQGGNIQYF

j_call: TRBJ2-5
v_call: TRBV9
cdr3_aa: CASSALGGETQYF

j_call: TRBJ2-1
v_call: TRBV27
cdr3_aa: CASSADRGHYNEQFF

j_call: TRBJ2-1
v_call: TRBV5-1
cdr3_aa: CASSLGARAIYNEQFF

j_call: TRBJ1-1
v_call: TRBV23-1
cdr3_aa: CASSPQTGGMNTEAFF

j_call: TRBJ2-4
v_call: TRBV7-8
cdr3_aa: CASSLTGQGVAKNIQYF

j_call: TRBJ1-2
v_call: TRBV19
cdr3_aa: CASSMAGNGYTF

j_call: TRBJ2-7
v_call: TRBV5-1
cdr3_aa: CASSLGSKQYF

j_call: TRBJ2-3
v_call: TRBV18
cdr3_aa: CASSPWGVRDTQYF

j_call: TRBJ1-1
v_call: TRBV5-6
cdr3_aa: CASSLWTNTEAFF

j_call: TRBJ2-7
v_call: TRBV19
cdr3_aa: CASRAGGQVIVDYEQYF

j_call: TRBJ1-3
v_call: TRBV7-9
cdr3_aa: CASSLGTRGNTIYF

j_call: TRBJ2-7
v_call: TRBV4-1
cdr3_aa: CASSQEGLTGRVEQYF

j_call: TRBJ2-5
v_call: TRBV6-1
cdr3_aa: CASSPGVAGAETQYF

j_call: TRBJ2-3
v_call: TRBV9
cdr3_aa: CASSVTPTDTQYF

j_call: TRBJ2-1
v_call: TRBV7-3
cdr3_aa: CASSLGGFSYNEQFF

j_call: TRBJ1-1
v_call: TRBV7-2
cdr3_aa: CASSFSGTGDTEAFF

j_call: TRBJ1-2
v_call: TRBV9
cdr3_aa: CASSEDRGRGYTF

j_call: TRBJ1-1
v_call: TRBV4-1
cdr3_aa: CASSQNPSGTGDTEAFF

j_call: TRBJ2-6
v_call: TRBV5-5
cdr3_aa: CASSLRPKPSSGANVLTF

j_call: TRBJ2-3
v_call: TRBV7-7
cdr3_aa: CASSTTGSDTQYF

j_call: TRBJ2-1
v_call: TRBV14
cdr3_aa: CASSLGLAGYNEQFF

j_call: TRBJ1-2
v_call: TRBV2
cdr3_aa: CASSESAGESNYGYTF

j_call: TRBJ1-2
v_call: TRBV10-3
cdr3_aa: CAISEGQSNYGYTF

j_call: TRBJ1-6
v_call: TRBV4-1
cdr3_aa: CASSQEGGRGGSPLHF

j_call: TRBJ1-6
v_call: TRBV7-8
cdr3_aa: CASAPWSNSPLHF

j_call: TRBJ1-2
v_call: TRBV5-1
cdr3_aa: CASSLADGGNYGYTF

j_call: TRBJ2-1
v_call: TRBV11-2
cdr3_aa: CASTEGRGPYNEQFF

j_call: TRBJ2-3
v_call: TRBV2
cdr3_aa: CASSWDRGQDTQYF

j_call: TRBJ2-3
v_call: TRBV6-5
cdr3_aa: CASIQVAGGVDTQYF

j_call: TRBJ1-1
v_call: TRBV19
cdr3_aa: CASSYAGRSNTEAFF

j_call: TRBJ2-3
v_call: TRBV29-1
cdr3_aa: CSSQADATDTQYF

j_call: TRBJ2-6
v_call: TRBV10-3
cdr3_aa: CAISDPRGGGDSGANVLTF

j_call: TRBJ2-3
v_call: TRBV21-1
cdr3_aa: CASSKRDIPDTQYF